One and the same sample provided the 22 T cell receptor beta chains below, sequenced in a study of a mutant IDH1 vaccine in newly diagnosed glioma. Libraries were prepared by immunoSEQ multiplex PCR; TCRdb keeps only in-frame clonotypes and omits some of them. The data contain around 60,000 clones, around 85% of them singletons. These receptors' antigens are unknown. The time point was: week 11, during vaccination. Doses consisted of 300 ug of mutant IDH1 20-mer peptide each, paired with topical imiquimod. The sequencing here drew on PBMCs, taken from a glioma patient whose treatment included an IDH1 peptide vaccine. These receptors originate from a woman between 45 and 60 years old with glioma.

The chain couples TRBV13 to TRBJ1-4; 8 bases are a match to TRBD1. The CDR3 consists of 14 residues. The germline V gene encodes CDR1 PRHDT and CDR2 FYEKMQ (reference sequence). V was pared by 3 bases and J by 8 bases, with 5 bases of the junction left unmatched. The chain's CDR3 is CASSFQGAREKLFF. DNA for the CDR3: TGTGCCAGCAGCTTCCAGGGGGCGAGGGAAAAACTGTTTTTT. The full variable domain, with the rest looked up from reference TRBV13 and TRBJ1-4, is AAGVIQSPRHLIKEKRETATLKCYPIPRHDTVYWYQQGPGQDPQFLISFYEKMQSDKGSIPDRFSAQQFSDYHSELNMSSLELGDSALYFCASSFQGAREKLFFGSGTQLSVL.

This rearrangement joins TRBV19 to TRBJ2-3; a possible D gene is TRBD1 (7 bases). Germline loops: CDR1 LNHDA, CDR2 SQIVND (reference sequence). The ends were cut back, 5 bases at V and 0 bases at J, with 18 bases in the middle. The CDR3 consists of 17 residues. This CDR3 reads CASSSAGGPFSTDTQYF. The CDR3 nucleotides read TGTGCCAGTAGTTCGGCAGGGGGGCCCTTTAGCACAGATACGCAGTATTTT.

This clone has just one count. The chain links TRBV7-2 to TRBJ2-1, with D possibly matching TRBD2 (6 bases). CDR3 length: 17 amino acids. CDR1 is SGHTA and CDR2 is FQGNSA in the germline V gene. V was clipped by 5 bases and J by 7 bases, with 24 bases between them. The CDR3 nucleotides are TGTGCCAGCAGCCCTCAAGGGTGGGGGGTCCCTAGGAATGAGCAGTTCTTC. Residues: CASSPQGWGVPRNEQFF. The whole variable domain, remainder taken from reference TRBV7-2 and TRBJ2-1, is GAGVSQSPSNKVTEKGKDVELRCDPISGHTALYWYRQSLGQGLEFLIYFQGNSAPDKSGLPSDRFSAERTGGSVSTLTIQRTQQEDSAVYLCASSPQGWGVPRNEQFFGPGTRLTVL.

This clone was detected once. The chain is built from TRBV7-9 and TRBJ1-2; D possibly corresponds to TRBD1 (6 bases). The CDR3 has 12 amino acids. Germline V gene lookup returns CDR1 SEHNR and CDR2 FQNEAQ (reference sequence). Trimming cost V 3 bases and J 8 bases, with 10 bases left between them. This CDR3 is CASSLSGEGYTF. Written as DNA, the CDR3 is TGTGCCAGCAGCTTGTCAGGGGAAGGCTACACCTTC. Supplemented by reference TRBV7-9 and TRBJ1-2, the full variable domain reads DTGVSQNPRHKITKRGQNVTFRCDPISEHNRLYWYRQTLGQGPEFLTYFQNEAQLEKSRLLSDRFSAERPKGSFSTLEIQRTEQGDSAMYLCASSLSGEGYTFGSGTRLTVV.

The chain recombines TRBV7-2 with TRBJ2-5, with 11 nucleotides matching TRBD2. Germline CDR1 and CDR2: SGHTA and FQGNSA. Germline trimming cut 1 base from V and 0 bases from J; bases unmatched to any gene: 10. The CDR3 length is 19 residues. Here the CDR3 DNA reads TGTGCCAGCAGCTTAGTCGGGAATAGCGGGGGGGCCAACCAAGAGACCCAGTACTTC. It codes for CASSLVGNSGGANQETQYF.

This sequence joins TRBV9 and TRBJ2-5; 11 nucleotides line up with TRBD2. Germline V gene lookup returns CDR1 SGDLS and CDR2 YYNGEE. After removal of 3 bases from V and 0 bases from J, the junction contained 10 bases not matched to a gene. The CDR3 spans 18 residues. This CDR3 is CASSEGTSGLPNQETQYF. DNA of the CDR3: TGTGCCAGCAGCGAGGGGACTAGCGGCCTGCCTAACCAAGAGACCCAGTACTTC.

This clone occurred a few times. The chain combines TRBV2 with TRBJ1-5; D gene unclear. The CDR3 covers 14 residues. Germline V gene sequence: CDR1 SNHLY, CDR2 FYNNEI. Trimming took off 2 bases at V and 5 bases at J, with 10 bases between the two ends. The CDR3 sequence: CASSEWPEYQPQHF. The CDR3, as DNA: TGTGCCAGCAGTGAATGGCCGGAATATCAGCCCCAGCATTTT.

The chain joins TRBV5-1 to TRBJ2-7, with TRBD2 matching over 11 bases. Per germline, CDR1 SGHRS and CDR2 YFSETQ. Trimming removed 4 bases from V and 5 bases from J; junction bases left unmatched: 11. The CDR3 totals 16 residues. CDR3 amino acids: CASSPGGRLAGHEQYF. The CDR3 DNA reads TGCGCCAGCAGCCCCGGGGGTCGACTAGCGGGACACGAGCAGTACTTC.

This rearrangement joins TRBV29-1 to TRBJ1-5, with a weak D call TRBD1 (6 bases). V lost 6 bases, J lost 5 bases, and 17 bases lay in between. CDR1 is SQVTM and CDR2 is ANQGSEA in the germline V gene. The length of the CDR3 is 14 residues. The CDR3 DNA reads as TGCAGCGTCGGTGGGGGCAGGGAAGATCAGCCCCAGCATTTT. Amino acids: CSVGGGREDQPQHF.

The V gene is TRBV7-8, the J gene TRBJ2-7; D may correspond to TRBD1 or TRBD2 (6 bases each). The ends were cut back, 8 bases at V and 1 base at J, with 12 bases in the middle. CDR3 size: 13 residues. Germline lookup yields CDR1 SGHVS and CDR2 FQNEAQ. Written as DNA, the CDR3 is TGTGCCAGCCGGGGGCAGGTATCCTACGAGCAGTACTTC. Its protein is CASRGQVSYEQYF.

The V gene is TRBV10-3, the J gene TRBJ1-2, with a possible D match to TRBD1 (6 bases). V gave up 2 bases and J gave up 6 bases, with 10 bases separating them. In germline, CDR1 is ENHRY, CDR2 SYGVKD. This CDR3 contains 13 residues. The CDR3 DNA follows: TGTGCCATCAGTGAGAGGGCAGGGGATGGCTACACCTTC. This encodes CAISERAGDGYTF.

The rearrangement links TRBV7-3 to TRBJ1-6; D remains unclear. V was trimmed by 5 bases and J by 12 bases, leaving 14 bases between them. This CDR3 has 13 amino acids. Germline V gene data show CDR1 as SGHTA and CDR2 as FQGTGA. The CDR3 DNA sequence: TGTGCCAGCAGCCCACTCCTTGATGGACCCCTCCACTTT. Translation: CASSPLLDGPLHF. The whole variable domain, filled in from reference TRBV7-3 and TRBJ1-6, reads GAGVSQTPSNKVTEKGKYVELRCDPISGHTALYWYRQSLGQGPEFLIYFQGTGAADDSGLPNDRFFAVRPEGSVSTLKIQRTERGDSAVYLCASSPLLDGPLHFGNGTRLTVT.

This clone was detected only once. This chain joins TRBV6-1 and TRBJ1-6, with 12 bases aligning to TRBD1. The germline V gene has CDR1 MNHNS and CDR2 SASEGT. The ends lost 3 bases at V and 10 bases at J; junction bases unmatched: 7. CDR3 size: 16 residues. The CDR3 DNA is TGTGCCAGCAGTGAGGGGACAGGGGGCTTTGGGTCACCCCTCCACTTT. It specifies CASSEGTGGFGSPLHF.

This clone was observed a handful of times. V and J are TRBV6-6 and TRBJ1-1; D gene unclear. V lost 6 bases, J lost 4 bases, and 12 bases lay in between. The CDR3 loop spans 13 amino acids. Germline V lookup: CDR1 MNHNY, CDR2 SVGAGI (reference sequence). CDR3 coding DNA: TGTGCCAGCAGCCCCAACGGCGGCACTGAAGCTTTCTTT. Translating it yields CASSPNGGTEAFF.

This sequence joins TRBV13 and TRBJ1-2; TRBD1 might be the D (6 bases). The CDR3 is made up of 13 amino acids. V was trimmed by 2 bases and J by 4 bases, leaving 8 bases between them. Germline V gene lookup returns CDR1 PRHDT and CDR2 FYEKMQ (reference sequence). The DNA for the CDR3 is TGTGCCAGCAGCTTACAACAGGGCTATGGCTACACCTTC. The encoded protein is CASSLQQGYGYTF.

The J gene is TRBJ1-2, the V gene TRBV4-1; no firm D call. The CDR3 has 17 residues. The V gene lost 2 bases and the J gene lost 2 bases, with 18 bases spanning the gap. Germline CDR1 MGHRA, CDR2 YSYEKL. CDR3: CASSQRTPPEGNYGYTF. The CDR3 DNA follows: TGCGCCAGCAGCCAAAGAACCCCCCCTGAGGGAAACTATGGCTACACCTTC.

The V call is TRBV27, the J call TRBJ2-1, with 8 nucleotides matching TRBD1. The CDR3 has 16 amino acids. Losses at the gene ends were 7 bases for V and 6 bases for J; bases not matched to a gene: 14. Germline assignment: CDR1 MNHEY and CDR2 SMNVEV (reference sequence). In DNA, the CDR3 is TGTGCCAGCATTCCTTTCACAGGGGGTCAAGCCAATGAGCAGTTCTTC. It is translated as CASIPFTGGQANEQFF.

CDR3 sequence reads: CASSSPGGLGYGYTF. CDR3 nucleotides: TGTGCCAGCAGTTCCCCCGGGGGGCTGGGGTATGGCTACACCTTC. V usage is TRBV6-5 and J usage is TRBJ1-2; a weak D match, TRBD1 (6 bases). This CDR3 has 15 amino acids. The ends were cut back, 4 bases at V and 5 bases at J, with 17 bases in the middle. Germline CDR1 and CDR2: MNHEY and SVGAGI.

The table lists this clone with a few counts. The DNA of the CDR3 is TGTGCCAGCAGTTTACAGACAGGGGGCAGATCACCCCTCCACTTT. Its translation: CASSLQTGGRSPLHF. This chain connects TRBV7-9 to TRBJ1-6; 10 nucleotides line up with TRBD1. The CDR3 has 15 amino acids. Germline V gives CDR1 SEHNR, CDR2 FQNEAQ (reference sequence). J was trimmed by 10 bases and V by 6 bases; bases with no gene match: 9. Combining the CDR3 with reference TRBV7-9 and TRBJ1-6 gives the whole variable domain DTGVSQNPRHKITKRGQNVTFRCDPISEHNRLYWYRQTLGQGPEFLTYFQNEAQLEKSRLLSDRFSAERPKGSFSTLEIQRTEQGDSAMYLCASSLQTGGRSPLHFGNGTRLTVT.

This clone showed up just once. The chain links TRBV5-8 to TRBJ2-3, with D perhaps matching TRBD1 (5 bases). From germline, CDR1 is SGHTS and CDR2 YDEGEE. This CDR3 has 14 amino acids. V lost 5 bases to trimming and J lost 4 bases, with 14 bases between them. The CDR3 bases are TGTGCCAGCAGTCCATGGTCAGGGCCAGATACGCAGTATTTT. Its protein is CASSPWSGPDTQYF. Full variable domain (rest looked up from reference TRBV5-8 and TRBJ2-3): EAGVTQSPTHLIKTRGQQATLRCSPISGHTSVYWYQQALGLGLQFLLWYDEGEERNRGNFPPRFSGRQFPNYSSELNVNALELEDSALYLCASSPWSGPDTQYFGPGTRLTVL.

The chain combines TRBV6-5 with TRBJ1-4, with 10 nucleotides matching TRBD1. The CDR3 extends over 16 amino acids. CDR1 is MNHEY, CDR2 SVGAGI, per germline. V shed 4 bases and J 6 bases; nucleotides not matched to a gene: 8. The CDR3 bases are TGTGCCAGCAGTTCCGTCGGGACAGGGGACGATGAAAAACTGTTTTTT. Protein product: CASSSVGTGDDEKLFF.

The chain joins TRBV11-2 to TRBJ1-2; no clear D gene. V lost 4 bases and J lost 4, with 10 bases in between. This CDR3 comprises 13 residues. Germline V gene data show CDR1 as SGHAT and CDR2 as FQNNGV. The CDR3 bases are TGTGCCAGCAGCTGGTCCGGTTCCTATGGCTACACCTTC. Its translation: CASSWSGSYGYTF.